These 7 T cell receptor beta chains originate from one sample sequenced in a study of blood T cell repertoires in COVID-19. Some clones are missing from TCRdb's copy, which holds only in-frame ones; the method was immunoSEQ multiplex PCR. The repertoire holds some 50,000 clones, with about 90% as singletons. The sample taken for sequencing was peripheral blood. All receptors come from a man between 65 and 85 years old with active COVID-19.

J is TRBJ1-2 and V is TRBV6-6, with D unclear. This CDR3 spans 8 amino acids. CDR1 and CDR2 from the germline V gene are MNHNY and SVGAGI (reference sequence). With 11 bases removed from V and 8 bases from J, the gap between germline ends came to 6 bases. In nucleotides, the CDR3 is TGTGCCGCGGCGGGCTACACCTTC. Translated, it gives CAAAGYTF.

The chain links TRBV6-5 to TRBJ2-7; tentative D call: TRBD1 (5 bases). The CDR3 spans 14 residues. The germline V gene has CDR1 MNHEY and CDR2 SVGAGI. Between the trimmed V and J ends, which lost 5 bases and 2 bases, there was a span of 13 bases. CDR3 DNA sequence: TGTGCCAGCAGTATCTTGCCAGGGCCCTACGAGCAGTACTTC. It yields the protein CASSILPGPYEQYF.

The CDR3 bases are TGTGCCAGCAGCCAAGGAGCATATCGGGGACAGGGACCTGGAAACACCATATATTTT. It encodes CASSQGAYRGQGPGNTIYF. The J gene is TRBJ1-3, the V gene TRBV3-1 (or the pseudogene TRBV3-2); 9 nucleotides line up with TRBD1. Germline values: CDR1 LGHDT, CDR2 YNNKEL (reference sequence). This CDR3 has 19 amino acids. Trimming cost V 1 base and J 2 bases; bases outside gene matches: 12.

This sequence joins TRBV7-2 and TRBJ2-7, with 8 bases fitting TRBD1. With V trimmed by 0 bases and J by 2 bases, 3 bases remained unmatched. The germline V gene encodes CDR1 SGHTA and CDR2 FQGNSA. This CDR3 has 15 amino acids. For the CDR3, the DNA is TGTGCCAGCAGCTTAGCGGCACAGGGGGCCTACGAGCAGTACTTC. Amino acid sequence: CASSLAAQGAYEQYF.

The chain carries TRBV19 and TRBJ1-2; D possibly corresponds to TRBD1 (6 bases). From germline, CDR1 is LNHDA and CDR2 SQIVND (reference sequence). The CDR3 has 15 residues. The germline V and J ends were trimmed by 0 bases and 6 bases, with 14 bases remaining between them. The CDR3 loop is CASSIDIRGANGYTF. The CDR3, as DNA: TGTGCCAGTAGTATAGATATACGGGGGGCTAATGGCTACACCTTC.

V is TRBV19 and J is TRBJ2-5; possible D gene TRBD2, 5 bases. Trimming removed 3 bases at V and 1 base at J, with 12 bases between. CDR3 length equals 15 residues. CDR1 LNHDA and CDR2 SQIVND come from the germline V gene (reference sequence). CDR3 DNA: TGTGCCAGTAGTATCGGTCGGGGAATCCAAGAGACCCAGTACTTC. It codes for CASSIGRGIQETQYF.

The V call is TRBV6-2 or TRBV6-3, the J call TRBJ2-1, with D possibly being TRBD2 (6 bases). Germline-derived CDR1 and CDR2 are MNHEY and SVGEGT. Trimming removed 6 bases at V and 9 bases at J, with 15 bases between. This CDR3 has 13 amino acids. The CDR3 sequence: CASSKGLSGEQFF. CDR3 in DNA: TGTGCCAGCAGCAAAGGGCTTAGCGGTGAGCAGTTCTTC.